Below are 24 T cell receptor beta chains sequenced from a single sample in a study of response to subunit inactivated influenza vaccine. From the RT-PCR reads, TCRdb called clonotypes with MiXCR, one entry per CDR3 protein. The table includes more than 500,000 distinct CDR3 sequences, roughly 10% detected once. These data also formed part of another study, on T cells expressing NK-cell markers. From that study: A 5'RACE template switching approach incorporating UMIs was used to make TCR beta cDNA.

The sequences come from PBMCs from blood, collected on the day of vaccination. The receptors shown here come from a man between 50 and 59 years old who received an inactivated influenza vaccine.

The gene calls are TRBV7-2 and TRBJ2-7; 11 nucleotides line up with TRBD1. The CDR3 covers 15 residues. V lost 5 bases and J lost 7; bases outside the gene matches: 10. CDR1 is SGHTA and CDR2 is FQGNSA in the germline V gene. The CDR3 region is CASSAGTGGFREQYF. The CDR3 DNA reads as TGTGCCAGCAGCGCGGGGACAGGGGGGTTTCGGGAGCAGTACTTC.

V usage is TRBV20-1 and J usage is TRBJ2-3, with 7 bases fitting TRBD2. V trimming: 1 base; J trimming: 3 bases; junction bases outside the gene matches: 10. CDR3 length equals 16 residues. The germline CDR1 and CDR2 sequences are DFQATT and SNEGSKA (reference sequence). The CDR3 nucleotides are TGCAGTGCTAGAGCAGCCAGCGGGGTCAGAACAGATACGCAGTATTTT. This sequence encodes CSARAASGVRTDTQYF.

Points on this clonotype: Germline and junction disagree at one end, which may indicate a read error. The chain's CDR3 is CTSSLAASGSREQFF. CDR3 sequence (DNA): TGTACCAGCAGTTTAGCGGCTAGCGGGAGCAGGGAGCAGTTCTTC. The rearrangement uses TRBV28 and TRBJ2-1; 10 positions match TRBD2. The CDR3 loop spans 15 amino acids. Germline loops: CDR1 MDHEN, CDR2 SYDVKM.

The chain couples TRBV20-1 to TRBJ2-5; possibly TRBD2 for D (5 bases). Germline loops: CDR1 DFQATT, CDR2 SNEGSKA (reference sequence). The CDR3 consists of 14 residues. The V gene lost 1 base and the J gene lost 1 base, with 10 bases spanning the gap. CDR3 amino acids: CSARAPTSQETQYF. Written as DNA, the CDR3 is TGCAGTGCTAGAGCGCCTACTAGCCAAGAGACCCAGTACTTC.

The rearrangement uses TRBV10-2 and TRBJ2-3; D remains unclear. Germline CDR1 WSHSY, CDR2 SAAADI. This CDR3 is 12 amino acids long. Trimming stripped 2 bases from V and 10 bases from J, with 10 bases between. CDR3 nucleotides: TGCGCCAGCAGTGAGACCCTCCGATCGCAGTATTTT. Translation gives CASSETLRSQYF.

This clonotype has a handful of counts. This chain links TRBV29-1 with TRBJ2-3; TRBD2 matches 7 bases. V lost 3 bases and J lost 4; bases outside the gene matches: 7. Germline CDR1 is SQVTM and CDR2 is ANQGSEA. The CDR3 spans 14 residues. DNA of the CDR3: TGCAGCGTTGACCCAGCGGGGATACCAGATACGCAGTATTTT. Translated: CSVDPAGIPDTQYF.

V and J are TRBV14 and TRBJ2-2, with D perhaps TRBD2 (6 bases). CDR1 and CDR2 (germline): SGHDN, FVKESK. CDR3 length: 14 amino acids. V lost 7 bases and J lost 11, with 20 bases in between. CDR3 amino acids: CASTPWRGGPELFF. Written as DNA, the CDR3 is TGTGCCAGCACCCCATGGCGGGGAGGTCCAGAGCTGTTTTTT.

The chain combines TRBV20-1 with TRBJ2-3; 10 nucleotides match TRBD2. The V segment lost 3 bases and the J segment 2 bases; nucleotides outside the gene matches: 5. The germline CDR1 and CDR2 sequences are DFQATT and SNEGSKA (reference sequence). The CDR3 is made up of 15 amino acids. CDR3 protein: CSARAGLADTDTQYF. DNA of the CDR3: TGCAGTGCTAGGGCCGGACTAGCGGACACAGATACGCAGTATTTT.

CDR3 loop: CASSYVGDTEAFF. The CDR3 region has the DNA TGTGCCAGCAGTTACGTGGGGGACACTGAAGCTTTCTTT. The chain employs TRBV6-2 or TRBV6-3 and TRBJ1-1, with D tentatively TRBD1 (5 bases). Germline CDR1 MNHEY, CDR2 SVGEGT. Deletions cut 2 bases from V and 3 bases from J, with 7 bases between. This CDR3 is built from 13 residues.

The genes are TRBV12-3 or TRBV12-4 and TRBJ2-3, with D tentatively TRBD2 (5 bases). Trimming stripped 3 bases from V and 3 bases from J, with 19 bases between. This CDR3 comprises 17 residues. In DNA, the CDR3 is TGTGCCAGCAGTTTTGATAGGAGCGGCCTAGGGACAGATACGCAGTATTTT. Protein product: CASSFDRSGLGTDTQYF.

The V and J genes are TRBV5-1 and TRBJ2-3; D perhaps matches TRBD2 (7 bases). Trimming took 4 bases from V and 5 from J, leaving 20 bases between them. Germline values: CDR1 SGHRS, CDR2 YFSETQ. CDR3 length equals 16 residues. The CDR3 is CASSPGGGAVKDTQYF. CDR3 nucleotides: TGCGCCAGCAGCCCCGGTGGGGGGGCTGTTAAAGATACGCAGTATTTT.

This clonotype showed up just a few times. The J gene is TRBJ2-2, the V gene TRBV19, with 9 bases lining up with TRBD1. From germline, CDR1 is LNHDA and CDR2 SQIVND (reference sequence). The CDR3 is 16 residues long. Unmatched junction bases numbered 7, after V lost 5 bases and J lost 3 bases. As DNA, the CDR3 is TGTGCCAGTAGTGATCCGGGACAGGGTCACACCGGGGAGCTGTTTTTT. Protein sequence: CASSDPGQGHTGELFF. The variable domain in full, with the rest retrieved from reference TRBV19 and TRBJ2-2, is DGGITQSPKYLFRKEGQNVTLSCEQNLNHDAMYWYRQDPGQGLRLIYYSQIVNDFQKGDIAEGYSVSREKKESFPLTVTSAQKNPTAFYLCASSDPGQGHTGELFFGEGSRLTVL.

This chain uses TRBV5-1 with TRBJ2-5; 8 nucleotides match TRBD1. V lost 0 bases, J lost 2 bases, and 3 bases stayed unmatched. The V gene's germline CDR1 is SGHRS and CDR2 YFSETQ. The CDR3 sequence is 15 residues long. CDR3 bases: TGCGCCAGCAGCTTGGTGGGGACAGGACAAGAGACCCAGTACTTC. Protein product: CASSLVGTGQETQYF.

The CDR3 loop is CASSLAAGWRSQETQYF. The CDR3 nucleotides are TGTGCCAGCAGCTTAGCCGCCGGTTGGCGATCTCAAGAGACCCAGTACTTC. V is TRBV7-9 and J is TRBJ2-5; D is uncertain. Germline V lookup: CDR1 SEHNR, CDR2 FQNEAQ (reference sequence). The CDR3 sequence is 17 residues long. V was cut by 0 bases and J by 2 bases, with 16 bases left in between.

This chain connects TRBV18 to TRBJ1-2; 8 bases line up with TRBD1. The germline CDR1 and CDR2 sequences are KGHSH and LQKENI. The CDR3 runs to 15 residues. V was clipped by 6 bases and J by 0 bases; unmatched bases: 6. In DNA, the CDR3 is TGTGCCAGCTCTACCGGGACAGGAGCTAACTATGGCTACACCTTC. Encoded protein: CASSTGTGANYGYTF.

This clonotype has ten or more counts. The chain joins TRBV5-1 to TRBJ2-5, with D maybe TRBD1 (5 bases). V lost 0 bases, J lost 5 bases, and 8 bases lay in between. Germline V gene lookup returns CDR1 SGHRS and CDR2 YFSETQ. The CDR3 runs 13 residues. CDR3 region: CASSLGNRETQYF. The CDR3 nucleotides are TGCGCCAGCAGCTTGGGGAACAGGGAGACCCAGTACTTC.

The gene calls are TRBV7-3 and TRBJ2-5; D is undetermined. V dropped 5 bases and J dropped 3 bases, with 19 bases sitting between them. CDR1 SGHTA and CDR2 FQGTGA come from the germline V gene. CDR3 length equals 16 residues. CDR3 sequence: CASSPGARGYEETQYF. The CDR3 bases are TGTGCCAGCAGCCCAGGAGCTCGAGGTTACGAAGAGACCCAGTACTTC.

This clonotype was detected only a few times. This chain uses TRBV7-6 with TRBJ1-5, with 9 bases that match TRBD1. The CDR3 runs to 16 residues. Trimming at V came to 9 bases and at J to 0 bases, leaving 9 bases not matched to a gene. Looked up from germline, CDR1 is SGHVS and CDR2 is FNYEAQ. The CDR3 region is CARTTGTGNSNQPQHF. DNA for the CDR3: TGTGCCAGAACTACCGGGACAGGGAATAGCAATCAGCCCCAGCATTTT. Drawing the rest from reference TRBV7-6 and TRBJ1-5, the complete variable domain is GAGVSQSPRYKVTKRGQDVALRCDPISGHVSLYWYRQALGQGPEFLTYFNYEAQQDKSGLPNDRFSAERPEGSISTLTIQRTEQRDSAMYRCARTTGTGNSNQPQHFGDGTRLSIL.

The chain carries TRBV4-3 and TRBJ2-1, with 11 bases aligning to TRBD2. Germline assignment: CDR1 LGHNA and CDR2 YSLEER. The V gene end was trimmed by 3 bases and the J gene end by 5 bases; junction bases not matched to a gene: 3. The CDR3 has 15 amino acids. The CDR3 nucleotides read TGCGCCAGCAGCCACGGGACTAGCGGACACAATGAGCAGTTCTTC. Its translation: CASSHGTSGHNEQFF.

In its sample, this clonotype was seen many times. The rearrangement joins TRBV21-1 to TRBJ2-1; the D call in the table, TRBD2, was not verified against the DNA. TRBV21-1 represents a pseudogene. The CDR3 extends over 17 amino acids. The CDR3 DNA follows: TGTGCCAGCAGCAAAGTGGTTAGCGGGAGGGCCCGGGGTGAGCAGTTCTTC. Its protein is CASSKVVSGRARGEQFF.

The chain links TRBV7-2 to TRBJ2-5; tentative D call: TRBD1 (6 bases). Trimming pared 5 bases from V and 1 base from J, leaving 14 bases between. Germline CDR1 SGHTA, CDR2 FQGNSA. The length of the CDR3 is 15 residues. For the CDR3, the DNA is TGTGCCAGCAGCCTGGGACACCAAGGCCAAGAGACCCAGTACTTC. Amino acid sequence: CASSLGHQGQETQYF. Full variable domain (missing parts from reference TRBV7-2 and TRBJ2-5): GAGVSQSPSNKVTEKGKDVELRCDPISGHTALYWYRQSLGQGLEFLIYFQGNSAPDKSGLPSDRFSAERTGGSVSTLTIQRTQQEDSAVYLCASSLGHQGQETQYFGPGTRLLVL.

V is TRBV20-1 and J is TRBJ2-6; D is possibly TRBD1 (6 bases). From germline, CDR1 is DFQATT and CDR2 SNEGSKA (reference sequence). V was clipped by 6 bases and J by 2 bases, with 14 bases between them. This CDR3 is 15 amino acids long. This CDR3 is CSAKLPGAGANVLTF. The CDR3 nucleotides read TGCAGTGCAAAGCTCCCAGGGGCTGGGGCCAACGTCCTGACTTTC.

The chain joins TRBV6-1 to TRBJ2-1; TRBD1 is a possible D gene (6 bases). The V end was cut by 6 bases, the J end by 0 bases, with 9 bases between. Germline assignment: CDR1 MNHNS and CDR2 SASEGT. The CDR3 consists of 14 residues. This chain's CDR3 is CASSRTDSYNEQFF. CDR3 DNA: TGTGCCAGCAGCCGGACAGACTCCTACAATGAGCAGTTCTTC.

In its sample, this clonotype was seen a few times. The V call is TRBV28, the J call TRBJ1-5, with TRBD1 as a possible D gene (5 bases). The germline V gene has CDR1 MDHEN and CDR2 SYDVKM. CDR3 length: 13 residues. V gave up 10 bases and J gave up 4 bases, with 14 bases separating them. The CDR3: CANQARTNQPQHF. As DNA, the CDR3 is TGTGCCAACCAGGCCAGGACAAATCAGCCCCAGCATTTT.